The entry that follows covers one T cell receptor beta chain sequence. The data stem from a study of OX40 agonist ivuxolimab in advanced cancers. The repertoire was sequenced with immunoSEQ multiplex PCR; TCRdb's copy has only in-frame clones and lacks some. The table lists about 64,000 clones, around 84% of them singletons, with about 2.2% in the top ten. The CDR3 runs 14 residues. V was shortened by 4 bases and J by 7 bases, with 16 bases between the two germline ends. Germline V gene data show CDR1 as ENHRY and CDR2 as SYGVKD. The material was CD4+ or CD8+ T cells sorted from blood, obtained in a trial of the OX40 agonist ivuxolimab. This receptor was taken from an adult with an advanced solid tumor such as melanoma, head and neck, liver or kidney cancer. The chain recombines TRBV10-3 with TRBJ2-5; D remains ambiguous. CDR3 DNA: TGTGCCATCAGTGGAGACCCAACTTCGGTGACCCAGTACTTC. Residues: CAISGDPTSVTQYF.